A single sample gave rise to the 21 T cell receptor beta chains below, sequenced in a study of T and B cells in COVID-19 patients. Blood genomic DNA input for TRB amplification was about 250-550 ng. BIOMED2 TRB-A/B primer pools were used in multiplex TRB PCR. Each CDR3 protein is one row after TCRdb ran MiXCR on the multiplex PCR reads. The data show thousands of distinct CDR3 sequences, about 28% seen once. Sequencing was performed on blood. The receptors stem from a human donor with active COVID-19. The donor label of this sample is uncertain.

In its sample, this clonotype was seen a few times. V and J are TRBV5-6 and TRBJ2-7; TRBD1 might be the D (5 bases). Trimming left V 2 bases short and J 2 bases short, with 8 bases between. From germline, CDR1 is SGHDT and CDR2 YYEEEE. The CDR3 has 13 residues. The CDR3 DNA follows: TGTGCCAGCAGCTTTGGCAGGGCCTACGAGCAGTACTTC. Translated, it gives CASSFGRAYEQYF.

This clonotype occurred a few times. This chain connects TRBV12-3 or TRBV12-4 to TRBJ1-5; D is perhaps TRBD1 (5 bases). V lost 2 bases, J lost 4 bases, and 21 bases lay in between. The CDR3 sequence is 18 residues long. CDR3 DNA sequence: TGTGCCAGCAGTTTATCCTCCGGTTACAGGACGGTGAATCAGCCCCAGCATTTT. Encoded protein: CASSLSSGYRTVNQPQHF.

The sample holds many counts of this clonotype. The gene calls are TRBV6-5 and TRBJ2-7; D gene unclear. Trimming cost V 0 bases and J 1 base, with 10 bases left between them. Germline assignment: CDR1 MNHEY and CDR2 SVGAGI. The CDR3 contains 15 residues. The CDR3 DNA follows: TGTGCCAGCAGTTACTCGAGCCTTGGTTCCTACGAGCAGTACTTC. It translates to CASSYSSLGSYEQYF.

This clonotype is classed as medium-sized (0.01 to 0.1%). For the CDR3, the DNA is TGTGCCAGCAGCTTTACGGGGGCGCGTGGCTACACCTTC. This encodes CASSFTGARGYTF. The chain uses TRBV5-4 and TRBJ1-2; D might be TRBD1 (6 bases). V lost 2 bases, J lost 7 bases, and 12 bases lay in between. Germline-derived CDR1 and CDR2 are SGHNT and YYREEE (reference sequence). The CDR3 spans 13 residues.

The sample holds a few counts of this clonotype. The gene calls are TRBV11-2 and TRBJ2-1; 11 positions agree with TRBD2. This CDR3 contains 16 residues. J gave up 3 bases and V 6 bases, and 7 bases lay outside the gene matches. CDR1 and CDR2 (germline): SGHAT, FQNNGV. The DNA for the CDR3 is TGTGCCAGCAGTCCTCTAGCGGGGGGCCTCTACAATGAGCAGTTCTTC. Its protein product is CASSPLAGGLYNEQFF.

The CDR3 is CASSLDGAYEQYF. CDR3 nucleotides: TGCGCCAGCAGCTTGGACGGGGCCTACGAGCAGTACTTC. The chain combines TRBV5-1 with TRBJ2-7, with a possible D match to TRBD2 (5 bases). Germline lookup yields CDR1 SGHRS and CDR2 YFSETQ. The V and J ends lost 0 bases and 2 bases respectively, with 6 bases between them. This CDR3 comprises 13 residues.

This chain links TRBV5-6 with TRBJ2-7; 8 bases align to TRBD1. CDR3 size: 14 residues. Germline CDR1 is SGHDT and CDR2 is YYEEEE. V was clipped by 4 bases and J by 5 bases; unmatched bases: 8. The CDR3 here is CASSVDRGLNEQYF. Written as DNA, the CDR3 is TGTGCCAGCAGCGTCGACAGGGGTTTGAACGAGCAGTACTTC.

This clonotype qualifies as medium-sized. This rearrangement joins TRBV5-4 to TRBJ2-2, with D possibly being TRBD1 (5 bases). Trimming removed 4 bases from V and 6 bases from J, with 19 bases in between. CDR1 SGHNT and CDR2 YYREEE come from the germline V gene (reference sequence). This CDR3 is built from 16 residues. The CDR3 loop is CASSRESQGYPGELFF. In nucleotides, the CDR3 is TGTGCCAGCAGCAGAGAGTCGCAGGGTTACCCCGGGGAGCTGTTTTTT. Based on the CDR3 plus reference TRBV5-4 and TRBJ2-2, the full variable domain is ETGVTQSPTHLIKTRGQQVTLRCSSQSGHNTVSWYQQALGQGPQFIFQYYREEENGRGNFPPRFSGLQFPNYSSELNVNALELDDSALYLCASSRESQGYPGELFFGEGSRLTVL.

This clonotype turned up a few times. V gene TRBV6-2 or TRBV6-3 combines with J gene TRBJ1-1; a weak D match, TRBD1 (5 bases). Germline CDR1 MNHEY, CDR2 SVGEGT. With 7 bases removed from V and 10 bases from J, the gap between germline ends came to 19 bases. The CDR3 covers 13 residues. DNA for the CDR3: TGTGCCAGCATTCGGACGGGGGGGATGGGAGCTTTCTTT. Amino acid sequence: CASIRTGGMGAFF.

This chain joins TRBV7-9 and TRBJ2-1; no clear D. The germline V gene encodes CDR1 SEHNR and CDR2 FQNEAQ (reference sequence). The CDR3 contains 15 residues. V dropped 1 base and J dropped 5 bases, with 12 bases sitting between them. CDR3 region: CASSLVPGLHNEQFF. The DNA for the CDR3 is TGTGCCAGCAGCTTAGTACCCGGGCTCCACAATGAGCAGTTCTTC.

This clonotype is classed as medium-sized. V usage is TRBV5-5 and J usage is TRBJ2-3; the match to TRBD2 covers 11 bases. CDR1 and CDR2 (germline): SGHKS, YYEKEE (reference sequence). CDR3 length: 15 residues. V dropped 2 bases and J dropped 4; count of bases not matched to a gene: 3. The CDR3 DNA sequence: TGTGCCAGCAGCTTTGCTAGCGGGGGGCCAGATACGCAGTATTTT. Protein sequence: CASSFASGGPDTQYF.

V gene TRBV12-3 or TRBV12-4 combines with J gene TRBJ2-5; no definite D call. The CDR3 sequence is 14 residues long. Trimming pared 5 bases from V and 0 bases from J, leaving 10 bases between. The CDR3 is CASSPGGDQETQYF. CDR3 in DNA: TGTGCCAGCAGTCCCGGTGGGGACCAAGAGACCCAGTACTTC.

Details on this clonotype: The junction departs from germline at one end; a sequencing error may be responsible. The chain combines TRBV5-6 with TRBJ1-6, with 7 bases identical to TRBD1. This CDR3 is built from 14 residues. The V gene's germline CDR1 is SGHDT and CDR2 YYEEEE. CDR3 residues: CASSLTGDNSPLHF. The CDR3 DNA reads TGCGCCAGCAGCCTCACAGGGGATAATTCACCCCTCCACTTT.

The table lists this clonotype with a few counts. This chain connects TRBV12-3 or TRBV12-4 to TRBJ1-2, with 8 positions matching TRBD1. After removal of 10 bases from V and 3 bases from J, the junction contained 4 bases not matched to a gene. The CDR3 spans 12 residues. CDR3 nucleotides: TGTGCCACCGGGGACAGGTACTATGGCTACACCTTC. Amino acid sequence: CATGDRYYGYTF.

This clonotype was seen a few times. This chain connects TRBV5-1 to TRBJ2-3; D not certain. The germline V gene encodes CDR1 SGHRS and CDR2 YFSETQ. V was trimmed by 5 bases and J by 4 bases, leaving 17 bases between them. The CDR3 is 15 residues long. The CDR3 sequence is CASRRTQLPSDTQYF. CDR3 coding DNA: TGCGCCAGCAGGAGGACCCAACTACCGTCAGATACGCAGTATTTT.

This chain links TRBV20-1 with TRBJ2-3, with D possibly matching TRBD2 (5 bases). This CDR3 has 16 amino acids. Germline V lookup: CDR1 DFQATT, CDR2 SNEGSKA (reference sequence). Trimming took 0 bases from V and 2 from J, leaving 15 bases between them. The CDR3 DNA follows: TGCAGTGCTAGAGATGGTCCTCCCGACTACACAGATACGCAGTATTTT. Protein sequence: CSARDGPPDYTDTQYF.

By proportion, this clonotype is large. The CDR3 DNA reads as TGCAGCGTTTCCACGGGTACCGGGGAGCTGTTTTTT. This sequence encodes CSVSTGTGELFF. V is TRBV29-1 and J is TRBJ2-2; D call uncertain. V was shortened by 5 bases and J by 5 bases, with 9 bases between the two germline ends. CDR1 is SQVTM and CDR2 is ANQGSEA in the germline V gene. The CDR3 covers 12 residues.

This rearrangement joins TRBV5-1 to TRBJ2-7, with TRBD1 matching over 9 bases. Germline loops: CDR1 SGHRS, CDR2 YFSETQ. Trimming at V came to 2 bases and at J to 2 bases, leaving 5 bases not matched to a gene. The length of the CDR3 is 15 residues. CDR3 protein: CASSFWTGETYEQYF. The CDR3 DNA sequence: TGCGCCAGCAGCTTCTGGACAGGGGAAACCTACGAGCAGTACTTC.

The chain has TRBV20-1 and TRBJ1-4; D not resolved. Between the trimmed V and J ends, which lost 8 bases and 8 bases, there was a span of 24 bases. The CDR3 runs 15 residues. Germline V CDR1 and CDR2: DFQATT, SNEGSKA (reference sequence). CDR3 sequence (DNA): TGCAGTCCCTTCCCTCGGGGTTTCGGCCCCGAAAAACTGTTTTTT. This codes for CSPFPRGFGPEKLFF.

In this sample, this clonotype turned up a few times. This CDR3 reads CASSLEGGRTEAFF. The CDR3 DNA follows: TGTGCCAGCAGCTTAGAGGGGGGGAGAACTGAAGCTTTCTTT. The chain has TRBV5-6 and TRBJ1-1; TRBD1 is a possible D gene (6 bases). CDR3 size: 14 residues. The germline V and J ends were trimmed by 2 bases and 5 bases, with 13 bases remaining between them. Per germline, CDR1 SGHDT and CDR2 YYEEEE.

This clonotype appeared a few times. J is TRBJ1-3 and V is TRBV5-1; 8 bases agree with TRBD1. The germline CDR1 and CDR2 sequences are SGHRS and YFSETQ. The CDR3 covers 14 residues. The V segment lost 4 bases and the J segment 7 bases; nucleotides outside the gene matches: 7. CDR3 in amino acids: CASSDGQGGNTIYF. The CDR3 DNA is TGCGCCAGCAGCGATGGACAGGGTGGGAACACCATATATTTT.